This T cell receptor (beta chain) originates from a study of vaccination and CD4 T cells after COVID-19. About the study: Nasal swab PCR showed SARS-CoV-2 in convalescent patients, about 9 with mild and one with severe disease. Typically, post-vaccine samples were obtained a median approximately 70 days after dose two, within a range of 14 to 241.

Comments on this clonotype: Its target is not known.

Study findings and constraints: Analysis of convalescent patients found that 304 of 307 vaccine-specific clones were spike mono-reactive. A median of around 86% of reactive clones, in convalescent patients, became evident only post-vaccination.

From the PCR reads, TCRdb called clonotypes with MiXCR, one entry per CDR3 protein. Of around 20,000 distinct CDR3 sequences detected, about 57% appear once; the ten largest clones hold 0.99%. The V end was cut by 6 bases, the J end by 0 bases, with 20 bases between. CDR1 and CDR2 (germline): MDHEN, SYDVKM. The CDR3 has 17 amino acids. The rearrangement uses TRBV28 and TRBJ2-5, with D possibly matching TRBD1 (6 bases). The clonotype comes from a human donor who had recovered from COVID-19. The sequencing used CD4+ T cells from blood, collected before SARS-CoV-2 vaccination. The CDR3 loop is CASRRTYRARDQETQYF. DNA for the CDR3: TGTGCCAGCAGACGTACCTACAGGGCGAGGGACCAAGAGACCCAGTACTTC.